This T cell receptor beta chain was recovered during a study of chemoradiotherapy in HPV16-positive cancers. Overall study results and limits: Better recurrence-free survival went with HPV-responsive T-cell expansion in HPV16-positive patients.

Using immunoSEQ multiplex PCR, the repertoire was profiled, and TCRdb retains in-frame clones only, with some absent. Of about 4,000 clones in the sample, around 84% were seen once. As concerns this clone: Its specificity is not known.

With 0 bases clipped from V and 5 bases from J, the junction kept 10 bases outside the gene matches. CDR3 length: 17 residues. The germline CDR1 and CDR2 sequences are SGDLS and YYNGEE. Repertoires were sampled repeatedly during chemoradiotherapy. Sequencing was performed on tumor tissue, taken from a patient who underwent chemoradiotherapy. The rearrangement joins TRBV9 to TRBJ2-3, with TRBD2 identical over 9 bases. This sequence originates from a human donor with HPV-associated anogenital cancer. The CDR3 sequence: CASSVAPAGGPGDTQYF. As DNA, the CDR3 is TGTGCCAGCAGCGTAGCGCCGGCGGGGGGGCCGGGAGATACGCAGTATTTT.